The 21 T cell receptor beta chains below come from one sample, sequenced in a study of shared clonotypes between healthy human individuals. Sequenced by immunoSEQ multiplex PCR; TCRdb stores in-frame clones only, minus some. The data contain 450,000 to 500,000 clones, 65% to 85% of them singletons. The sample comprised PBMCs. These receptors all come from a woman aged 40-49 years in good health. Some clones in this sample may be carry-over from other donors' samples.

This clone was seen a few times. This rearrangement joins TRBV7-9 to TRBJ1-5, with D unresolved. Trimming pared 1 base from V and 2 bases from J, leaving 3 bases between. This CDR3 contains 13 residues. CDR1 is SEHNR and CDR2 is FQNEAQ in the germline V gene (reference sequence). The CDR3 region has the DNA TGTGCCAGCAGCTTAGAGCGCAATCAGCCCCAGCATTTT. Translated: CASSLERNQPQHF.

This clone was counted once. The chain links TRBV30 to TRBJ2-2; D gene ambiguous. From germline, CDR1 is GTSNPN and CDR2 SVGIG (reference sequence). This CDR3 region has 15 residues. V lost 3 bases to trimming and J lost 5 bases, with 16 bases between them. CDR3 sequence (DNA): TGTGCCTGGAGGAGTGCAGGTGATGATACCGGGGAGCTGTTTTTT. The encoded protein is CAWRSAGDDTGELFF.

The J gene is TRBJ2-2, the V gene TRBV5-1; either TRBD1 or TRBD2 may supply D (5 bases each). This CDR3 has 15 residues. V lost 4 bases and J lost 1, with 11 bases in between. CDR1 is SGHRS, CDR2 YFSETQ, per germline. CDR3 nucleotides: TGCGCCAGCAGCCTAGGGGCGGGGAACACCGGGGAGCTGTTTTTT. As protein: CASSLGAGNTGELFF.

The chain joins TRBV29-1 to TRBJ1-5, with D possibly being TRBD1 (5 bases). The germline CDR1 and CDR2 sequences are SQVTM and ANQGSEA. V shed 4 bases and J shed 4 bases, with 11 bases lying between them. This CDR3 contains 13 residues. CDR3 in DNA: TGCAGCGTTGGAGACAGCGGAAATCAGCCCCAGCATTTT. Translating it yields CSVGDSGNQPQHF.

The CDR3, as DNA: TGTGCCAGTAGTACCGGGACATCGGGAGCCGGGGAGCTGTTTTTT. It specifies CASSTGTSGAGELFF. The chain couples TRBV19 to TRBJ2-2; TRBD1 or TRBD2 may be the D gene (6 bases each). The V gene lost 4 bases and the J gene lost 6 bases, with 15 bases spanning the gap. The CDR3 loop spans 15 amino acids. CDR1 and CDR2 from the germline V gene are LNHDA and SQIVND (reference sequence).

The chain has TRBV5-6 and TRBJ1-2, with 12 bases matching TRBD1. This CDR3 is 14 amino acids long. The germline gives CDR1 SGHDT, CDR2 YYEEEE. V was clipped by 2 bases and J by 12 bases; unmatched bases: 8. As DNA, the CDR3 is TGTGCCAGCAGCTTCGCAGGGACAGGGGGCGCGAACACCTTC. This encodes CASSFAGTGGANTF.

This clone was recorded only once. The genes are TRBV29-1 and TRBJ1-5, with D uncertain. CDR3 size: 12 residues. Per germline, CDR1 SQVTM and CDR2 ANQGSEA. The V gene lost 4 bases and the J gene lost 4 bases, with 8 bases spanning the gap. CDR3 amino acids: CSVGGLNQPQHF. As DNA, the CDR3 is TGCAGCGTTGGAGGGCTAAATCAGCCCCAGCATTTT.

There are a few counts of this clone. An end of the junction differs from the germline gene, which may be a read error. The rearrangement joins TRBV6-6 to TRBJ2-3; 13 bases agree with TRBD2. CDR1 is MNHNY and CDR2 is SVGAGI in the germline V gene (reference sequence). The length of the CDR3 is 12 residues. The CDR3 DNA reads TGTGCCAGCAGTGTGGGACTAGCGGGAATTGATTTT. Protein sequence: CASSVGLAGIDF.

Notes on this clone: This specimen includes other DNA sequences encoding the same CDR3. The rearrangement joins TRBV20-1 to TRBJ1-2; D is undetermined. With 6 bases removed from V and 0 bases from J, the gap between germline ends came to 5 bases. CDR1 and CDR2 (germline): DFQATT, SNEGSKA (reference sequence). This CDR3 comprises 11 residues. CDR3 in amino acids: CSATANYGYTF. The DNA of the CDR3 is TGCAGTGCCACAGCTAACTATGGCTACACCTTC.

V usage is TRBV5-1 and J usage is TRBJ2-3; possibly TRBD2 for D (6 bases). CDR1 SGHRS and CDR2 YFSETQ come from the germline V gene. The CDR3 loop spans 14 amino acids. The V end lost 4 bases, the J end lost 4 bases, and 13 bases lay between the germline ends. CDR3 protein: CASSAGGRADTQYF. The CDR3 region has the DNA TGCGCCAGCAGCGCTGGAGGGCGAGCAGATACGCAGTATTTT.

This clone was picked up one time. CDR3 nucleotides: TGTGCCAATGACAGGGTGACGAACACTGAAGCTTTCTTT. Its translation: CANDRVTNTEAFF. The rearrangement uses TRBV28 and TRBJ1-1; TRBD1 matches at 7 bases. This CDR3 spans 13 amino acids. The junction had 6 bases not matched to a gene; V was cut back by 10 bases and J by 1 base. Germline V gene data show CDR1 as MDHEN and CDR2 as SYDVKM.

CDR3 DNA sequence: TGTGCCTGGAGCGGGTCCGGGGACGAGCAGTACTTC. It specifies CAWSGSGDEQYF. The chain uses TRBV30 and TRBJ2-7; D perhaps matches TRBD2 (5 bases). This CDR3 is 12 amino acids long. V was cut by 3 bases and J by 5 bases, with 11 bases left in between. Germline assignment: CDR1 GTSNPN and CDR2 SVGIG (reference sequence). Complete variable domain (other parts from reference TRBV30 and TRBJ2-7): SQTIHQWPATLVQPVGSPLSLECTVEGTSNPNLYWYRQAAGRGLQLLFYSVGIGQISSEVPQNLSASRPQDRQFILSSKKLLLSDSGFYLCAWSGSGDEQYFGPGTRLTVT.

The chain employs TRBV4-3 and TRBJ2-7; maybe TRBD1 (6 bases). The CDR3 runs to 15 residues. Trimming took 0 bases from V and 3 from J, leaving 12 bases between them. CDR1 LGHNA and CDR2 YSLEER come from the germline V gene. Here the CDR3 reads CASSQDHRALYEQYF. The CDR3 coding sequence is TGCGCCAGCAGCCAAGATCACAGGGCCCTCTACGAGCAGTACTTC.

As regards this clone: This likely traces to a read error, being one base from a far larger clone. The chain uses TRBV5-1 and TRBJ2-7; maybe TRBD1 (6 bases). Trimming shortened V by 6 bases and J by 1 base, and 23 bases separated the two germline ends. CDR1 SGHRS and CDR2 YFSETQ come from the germline V gene. CDR3 length equals 17 residues. CDR3 in DNA: TGCGCCAGCACAAGGGTGACAGGAAACGGGGAATCCTACGAGCAGTACTTC. Translating gives CASTRVTGNGESYEQYF.

Points on this clone: A single base separates this from a much larger clone, so it may be a read error. The same CDR3 arises from other DNA sequences in this sample as well. This chain connects TRBV14 to TRBJ2-3; tentatively, D is TRBD1 (6 bases). CDR1 and CDR2 from the germline V gene are SGHDN and FVKESK. The CDR3 is made up of 15 amino acids. CDR3 residues: CASSQDIGRGGTQYF. CDR3 DNA sequence: TGTGCAAGCAGCCAAGATATAGGGAGAGGGGGTACGCAGTATTTT.

As regards this clone: A far larger clone is off by one base, so a read error is likely. V and J are TRBV2 and TRBJ2-7; possibly TRBD1 or TRBD2 for D (6 bases each). There are 16 residues in the CDR3. Trimming removed 10 bases at V and 5 bases at J, with 27 bases between. Per the germline V gene, CDR1 is SNHLY and CDR2 is FYNNEI. CDR3 coding DNA: TGTGCCACCCACGGGGGCCGAGCGGTAGGGGTCCACGAGCAGTACTTC. It specifies CATHGGRAVGVHEQYF. Together with reference TRBV2 and TRBJ2-7, the CDR3 gives the full variable domain: EPEVTQTPSHQVTQMGQEVILRCVPISNHLYFYWYRQILGQKVEFLVSFYNNEISEKSEIFDDQFSVERPDGSNFTLKIRSTKLEDSAMYFCATHGGRAVGVHEQYFGPGTRLTVT.

The chain links TRBV10-2 to TRBJ2-3; 11 nucleotides match TRBD2. The CDR3 length is 17 residues. Trimming cost V 7 bases and J 4 bases; bases outside gene matches: 13. CDR1 and CDR2 (germline): WSHSY, SAAADI. The CDR3 nucleotides are TGCGCCAGCACCCAATCCGCTAGCGGGAGGCTAGCAGATACGCAGTATTTT. Translating it yields CASTQSASGRLADTQYF.

This chain uses TRBV29-1 with TRBJ2-7; D gene unclear. The germline CDR1 and CDR2 sequences are SQVTM and ANQGSEA. V was cut by 1 base and J by 3 bases, with 10 bases left in between. This CDR3 comprises 13 residues. The CDR3 protein is CSVEGAADYEQYF. As DNA, the CDR3 is TGCAGCGTTGAAGGGGCAGCCGACTACGAGCAGTACTTC.

To note about this clone: Distinct nucleotide sequences in the sample also encode this CDR3. The J gene is TRBJ2-7, the V gene TRBV2; 13 bases fit TRBD2. CDR3 size: 13 residues. With 4 bases clipped from V and 6 bases from J, the junction kept 0 bases outside the gene matches. Germline V gives CDR1 SNHLY, CDR2 FYNNEI. The CDR3 coding sequence is TGTGCCAGCAGTGGACTAGCGGGAGGCGAGCAGTACTTC. Protein: CASSGLAGGEQYF. Based on the CDR3 plus reference TRBV2 and TRBJ2-7, the full variable domain is EPEVTQTPSHQVTQMGQEVILRCVPISNHLYFYWYRQILGQKVEFLVSFYNNEISEKSEIFDDQFSVERPDGSNFTLKIRSTKLEDSAMYFCASSGLAGGEQYFGPGTRLTVT.

This clone appeared a single time. Being one base from a much bigger clone, this may be a read error. Different DNA sequences within this sample yield the same CDR3. The chain is built from TRBV30 and TRBJ1-2, with D perhaps matching TRBD1 (6 bases). CDR3 length: 14 amino acids. V gave up 4 bases and J gave up 4 bases, with 16 bases separating them. CDR1 is GTSNPN, CDR2 SVGIG, per germline (reference sequence). For the CDR3, the DNA is TGTGCCTGGACTCACTCTGAGACAGGCTATGGCTACACCTTC. Protein: CAWTHSETGYGYTF.

Points on this clone: A far larger clone is only one base removed, so a read error is likely. Other nucleotide sequences from this sample produce the same CDR3. The chain is built from TRBV2 and TRBJ2-7, with D perhaps assigned TRBD1 or TRBD2 (5 bases each). The CDR3 has 12 residues. Germline CDR1 SNHLY, CDR2 FYNNEI. CDR3 in amino acids: CASSPGSYEQYF. The CDR3 bases are TGTGCAAGCAGTCCAGGGAGTTACGAGCAGTACTTC. Supplemented by reference TRBV2 and TRBJ2-7, the full variable domain reads EPEVTQTPSHQVTQMGQEVILRCVPISNHLYFYWYRQILGQKVEFLVSFYNNEISEKSEIFDDQFSVERPDGSNFTLKIRSTKLEDSAMYFCASSPGSYEQYFGPGTRLTVT.